This T cell receptor (beta chain) comes out of a study of vaccination and CD4 T cells after COVID-19. In the study overall: The cells were exposed to overlapping spike peptides originating from SARS-CoV-2, HCoV-NL63, HCoV-OC43 and HCoV-229E for stimulation.

Sequenced with the Oncomine TCR Beta short-read assay was DNA taken from cultured CD4+ T cells. From CD4+ T cells that had been cultured, genomic DNA was extracted. Via MiXCR, TCRdb re-called the PCR reads, giving one row per CDR3 protein. In the table there are some 15,000 distinct CDR3 sequences, more than 45% of which are singletons. The germline V gene has CDR1 DFQATT and CDR2 SNEGSKA (reference sequence). Trimming removed 0 bases at V and 5 bases at J, with 10 bases between. This CDR3 is 13 amino acids long. A word on this clonotype: Its matching antigen is unknown.

Time point meaning: late sampling 161 to 241 days after vaccination in three convalescent patients. Treatment reported: approximately 10-day PBMC culture with coronavirus spike peptide pools or control peptides (ViraFEST assay). The starting material was CD4+ T cells from blood, cultured in vitro, obtained about 7 months after SARS-CoV-2 vaccination. The gene calls are TRBV20-1 and TRBJ1-1, with D possibly matching TRBD1 (6 bases). This sequence was found in a human donor who had recovered from COVID-19. The CDR3 spells CSARDIRGTEAFF. The CDR3 coding sequence is TGCAGTGCTAGAGATATCAGGGGAACTGAAGCTTTCTTT.